This TCR beta chain was retrieved from a study of cytomegalovirus exposure and HLA in healthy donors. Data came from immunoSEQ multiplex PCR; TCRdb stores just in-frame clones and leaves some out. The table shows some 150,000 clones, with approximately 94% occurring only once. A 120-subject validation cohort, separate from the approximately 610-subject first cohort, supplied the donors. The CDR3 sequence is 15 residues long. The trim removed 7 bases at V and 1 base at J, leaving 7 bases unmatched. Germline V gives CDR1 MDHEN, CDR2 SYDVKM. This sequence joins TRBV28 and TRBJ1-1, with 9 bases that match TRBD1. The sample taken for sequencing was PBMCs. This sequence was found in a man in his late teens or twenties in good health and CMV-seropositive. CDR3 sequence: CASTLLQGANTEAFF. The CDR3, as DNA: TGTGCCAGCACCCTCTTACAGGGGGCGAACACTGAAGCTTTCTTT.